The 6 T cell receptor beta chains reported below all come from one sample, sequenced in a study of vaccination effects on CD4 cells after COVID-19 (dated by TCRdb to between 2022 and 2023). Library prep was done by the immunoSEQ multiplex PCR assay. In TCRdb, the immuneACCESS table is reduced to in-frame sequences with V and J assigned. These tables do not hold every clone; where another copy was compared, an unresolved V gene accounts for under half, and the others remain unexplained. Recorded for this sample are fewer than 85,000 clones; about 67% of them occurred a single time. The biggest ten clones account for about 2% of the sample. These receptors' targets are unknown. After approximately eleven days of culture, CD4+ T cells were isolated with the EasySep CD4+ T cell isolation kit. Participants received two doses of either the BNT162b2 or the mRNA-1273 mRNA SARS-CoV-2 vaccine. The sequenced sample was CD4+ T cells from PBMCs cultured without peptide, obtained after COVID-19 vaccination. Every receptor here comes from a human donor who received a COVID-19 vaccine.

The rearrangement uses TRBV10-3 and TRBJ1-1, with D perhaps TRBD1 (5 bases). CDR3 size: 13 residues. Deletions cut 6 bases from V and 10 bases from J, with 18 bases between. In germline, CDR1 is ENHRY, CDR2 SYGVKD. The CDR3 loop reads CAIRVLEGAGAFF. CDR3 DNA sequence: TGTGCCATCAGGGTCTTGGAAGGGGCCGGAGCTTTCTTT.

V usage is TRBV4-3 and J usage is TRBJ2-7; 8 bases align to TRBD1. From germline, CDR1 is LGHNA and CDR2 YSLEER. There are 17 residues in the CDR3. J lost 2 bases, V lost 0 bases, and 9 bases had no gene match. The CDR3 loop reads CASSQEGPGQETYEQYV. The CDR3 DNA reads TGCGCCAGCAGCCAAGAAGGACCGGGACAGGAGACCTACGAGCAGTACGTC.

V gene TRBV3-1 (or the pseudogene TRBV3-2) combines with J gene TRBJ1-2, with no clear D. Trimming cost V 1 base and J 8 bases, with 8 bases left between them. CDR3 size: 12 residues. Germline CDR1 LGHDT, CDR2 YNNKEL (reference sequence). The CDR3 nucleotides are TGTGCCAGCAGCCAAGGTCCCCTAGGCTACACCTTC. Translated, it gives CASSQGPLGYTF.

In DNA, the CDR3 is TGTGCCACCAGTGATCCCAGGAACACCGGGGAGCTGTTTTTT. This sequence encodes CATSDPRNTGELFF. V gene TRBV24-1 combines with J gene TRBJ2-2; D ambiguous. The V gene lost 3 bases and the J gene lost 1 base, with 5 bases spanning the gap. Germline V gives CDR1 KGHDR, CDR2 SFDVKD. The CDR3 loop spans 14 amino acids.

This chain links TRBV28 with TRBJ1-1; possibly TRBD1 for D (6 bases). The CDR3 spans 14 residues. Looked up from germline, CDR1 is MDHEN and CDR2 is SYDVKM. V was trimmed by 5 bases and J by 5 bases, leaving 15 bases between them. CDR3 nucleotide sequence: TGTGCCAGCAGTCGACTCTTCCAGGGGACTGAAGCTTTCTTT. The encoded protein is CASSRLFQGTEAFF.

V and J are TRBV6-6 and TRBJ1-6; D is unresolved. This CDR3 spans 13 amino acids. V lost 8 bases to trimming and J lost 7 bases, with 12 bases between them. Germline V gene data show CDR1 as MNHNY and CDR2 as SVGAGI (reference sequence). The DNA for the CDR3 is TGTGCCAGCGGAGGAATTGTGAATTCACCCCTCCACTTT. Protein sequence: CASGGIVNSPLHF.